This T cell receptor (beta chain) was captured by sequencing in a study of T cell responses to AZD1222 COVID-19 vaccine. This clone is a singleton in its sample. Its antigen is not identified. Produced via immunoSEQ multiplex PCR; TCRdb's table is partial and in-frame only. The data hold some 130,000 clones, with 93% observed a single time. Between the trimmed V and J ends, which lost 8 bases and 4 bases, there was a span of 14 bases. Germline V lookup: CDR1 SGHVS, CDR2 FQNEAQ. CDR3 length: 13 residues. Whole-study results and caveats: Two doses of AZD1222 preceded a rise in Spike-specific TCR breadth and depth.

V gene TRBV7-8 combines with J gene TRBJ1-2, with D possibly TRBD1 on 6 matching bases. Sequenced here: peripheral blood, sampled on day 0 of AZD1222 vaccination. The sequence came from an adult in good health. This chain's CDR3 is CASGGPLIYGYTF. The CDR3 nucleotides are TGTGCCAGCGGGGGGCCCCTGATCTATGGCTACACCTTC.